Below, 20 T cell receptor beta chains from the same sample are listed, as sequenced in a study of regulatory T cells in long-lasting Graves disease. The authors built TCR beta libraries using iRepertoire HTBI primers and Arm-PCR of CDR3 regions. One entry per CDR3 protein results from TCRdb running MiXCR on the multiplex PCR reads. The table has about 470,000 distinct CDR3 sequences, less than 25% seen once. This sample's time point: persistent/refractory GD, antithyroid drugs over 5 years with positive TRAb. Researchers made the TCR library from RNA that was extracted from PBMCs. The input for sequencing was peripheral blood mononuclear cells (PBMCs), taken when the disease was refractory, from a patient treated with antithyroid drugs. The source of these receptors is a female donor with Graves disease.

The chain is built from TRBV15 and TRBJ1-1; D unclear. The CDR3 runs to 17 residues. V gave up 0 bases and J gave up 1 base, with 15 bases separating them. The germline gives CDR1 LNHNV, CDR2 YYDKDF (reference sequence). CDR3 sequence reads: CATSRDPPRQPNTEAFF. The DNA for the CDR3 is TGTGCCACCAGCAGAGATCCCCCCCGGCAGCCGAACACTGAAGCTTTCTTT.

The rearrangement uses TRBV5-5 and TRBJ2-1, with D possibly TRBD1 on 6 matching bases. CDR1 and CDR2 from the germline V gene are SGHKS and YYEKEE (reference sequence). The CDR3 is 14 amino acids. Trimming cost V 6 bases and J 2 bases, with 12 bases left between them. CDR3 region: CASMNRVTYNEQFF. The CDR3 region has the DNA TGTGCCAGCATGAACAGGGTTACCTACAATGAGCAGTTCTTC.

This clonotype appeared many times. The chain has TRBV19 and TRBJ1-2; D is ambiguous. Per the germline V gene, CDR1 is LNHDA and CDR2 is SQIVND (reference sequence). The CDR3 has 16 residues. The V gene lost 1 base and the J gene lost 3 bases, with 15 bases spanning the gap. CDR3 bases: TGTGCCAGTAGTATAGTAACGGTGGAGATCGACTATGGCTACACCTTC. It encodes CASSIVTVEIDYGYTF.

The chain carries TRBV20-1 and TRBJ2-1, with 8 bases aligning to TRBD2. CDR3 length: 12 amino acids. Trimming removed 5 bases from V and 10 bases from J; junction bases left unmatched: 7. The germline V gene has CDR1 DFQATT and CDR2 SNEGSKA (reference sequence). The chain's CDR3 is CSAPGTREEQFF. The CDR3, as DNA: TGCAGTGCTCCCGGGACTAGGGAAGAGCAGTTCTTC.

This clonotype was found a few times. Since a much larger clone is just one base distant, this may be a read error. This chain uses TRBV6-2 or TRBV6-3 with TRBJ2-2, with 9 nucleotides matching TRBD2. The CDR3 covers 15 residues. The germline V gene encodes CDR1 MNHEY and CDR2 SVGEGT. The CDR3 is CASGYFSGSAGELFF. The CDR3, as DNA: TGTGCCAGCGGTTACTTTAGCGGGAGTGCCGGGGAGCTGTTTTTT.

The J gene is TRBJ2-1, the V gene TRBV7-9; TRBD1 matches 7 bases. The trim removed 4 bases at V and 11 bases at J, leaving 14 bases unmatched. The CDR3 consists of 15 residues. CDR1 and CDR2 (germline): SEHNR, FQNEAQ (reference sequence). CDR3 DNA sequence: TGTGCCAGCAGCTCAGACAGGGTACTCCCCAGTAAGCAGTTCTTC. Its protein is CASSSDRVLPSKQFF.

The chain couples TRBV29-1 to TRBJ1-2, with D possibly matching TRBD1 (5 bases). There are 13 residues in the CDR3. Trimming left V 3 bases short and J 6 bases short, with 14 bases between. CDR1 is SQVTM and CDR2 is ANQGSEA in the germline V gene. The CDR3 DNA follows: TGCAGCGTTGACCCGGGGCTGGTTGATGGCTACACCTTC. It specifies CSVDPGLVDGYTF.

The V and J genes are TRBV14 and TRBJ2-7; tentative D call: TRBD2 (5 bases). Per germline, CDR1 SGHDN and CDR2 FVKESK. The CDR3 length is 15 residues. Trimming pared 0 bases from V and 0 bases from J, leaving 9 bases between. The CDR3 is CASSQEDSDSYEQYF. CDR3 coding DNA: TGTGCCAGCAGCCAAGAAGATAGCGACTCCTACGAGCAGTACTTC. Drawing the rest from reference TRBV14 and TRBJ2-7, the complete variable domain is EAGVTQFPSHSVIEKGQTVTLRCDPISGHDNLYWYRRVMGKEIKFLLHFVKESKQDESGMPNNRFLAERTGGTYSTLKVQPAELEDSGVYFCASSQEDSDSYEQYFGPGTRLTVT.

There are many counts of this clonotype. This chain connects TRBV12-3 or TRBV12-4 to TRBJ2-4; 12 positions agree with TRBD2. This CDR3 region has 15 residues. Trimming removed 6 bases from V and 7 bases from J; junction bases left unmatched: 7. CDR3 coding DNA: TGTGCCAGCAGCCCCTCTAGCGGGAGGGCTAACATTCAGTACTTC. It is translated as CASSPSSGRANIQYF.

The chain couples TRBV29-1 to TRBJ1-1; no definite D call. With 7 bases removed from V and 1 base from J, the gap between germline ends came to 4 bases. The CDR3 spans 10 residues. CDR1 is SQVTM and CDR2 is ANQGSEA in the germline V gene. The CDR3 coding sequence is TGCAGCGGGTCGAACACTGAAGCTTTCTTT. It is translated as CSGSNTEAFF. The full variable domain, completed using reference TRBV29-1 and TRBJ1-1, is SAVISQKPSRDICQRGTSLTIQCQVDSQVTMMFWYRQQPGQSLTLIATANQGSEATYESGFVIDKFPISRPNLTFSTLTVSNMSPEDSSIYLCSGSNTEAFFGQGTRLTVV.

Notes on this clonotype: Since a much larger clone is just one base distant, this may be a read error. The chain recombines TRBV7-2 with TRBJ1-2; possibly TRBD1 for D (6 bases). Germline assignment: CDR1 SGHTA and CDR2 FQGNSA. The CDR3 totals 11 residues. V gave up 8 bases and J gave up 6 bases, with 10 bases separating them. The CDR3 region is CASPRGHGYTF. The DNA of the CDR3 is TGTGCCAGCCCCCGGGGGCATGGCTACACCTTC.

In this sample, this clonotype turned up many times. This chain connects TRBV6-1 to TRBJ1-2, with D maybe TRBD1 (6 bases). CDR1 and CDR2 from the germline V gene are MNHNS and SASEGT. This CDR3 has 15 residues. V was pared by 7 bases and J by 6 bases, with 21 bases between. DNA of the CDR3: TGTGCCAGCACCGAGTTACATTCAGGGGATGATGGCTACACCTTC. Residues: CASTELHSGDDGYTF.

This clonotype occurred many times. This sequence joins TRBV28 and TRBJ2-7; no definite D call. Between the trimmed V and J ends, which lost 6 bases and 0 bases, there was a span of 9 bases. Germline values: CDR1 MDHEN, CDR2 SYDVKM. The CDR3 has 13 residues. Here the CDR3 DNA reads TGTGCCAGCAGCTCAGAGCTCTCCTACGAGCAGTACTTC. Translated: CASSSELSYEQYF.

The sample holds a few counts of this clonotype. This chain links TRBV20-1 with TRBJ2-7; D uncertain. CDR3 length: 11 residues. V was clipped by 3 bases and J by 3 bases, with 6 bases between them. Per germline, CDR1 DFQATT and CDR2 SNEGSKA (reference sequence). The CDR3 nucleotides are TGCAGTGCTAGGCCGGGCTACGAGCAGTACTTC. Protein product: CSARPGYEQYF.

This clonotype was observed at least ten times. The chain links TRBV28 to TRBJ1-2; D call uncertain. Germline V gives CDR1 MDHEN, CDR2 SYDVKM. The CDR3 length is 14 residues. V shed 7 bases and J shed 4 bases, with 16 bases lying between them. The CDR3 bases are TGTGCCAGCACCCCAAGCTTGGGGTTCTATGGCTACACCTTC. Translation gives CASTPSLGFYGYTF.

This clonotype has just a few counts. The chain recombines TRBV6-1 with TRBJ2-2, with TRBD1 matching over 7 bases. The V gene's germline CDR1 is MNHNS and CDR2 SASEGT. Trimming at V came to 7 bases and at J to 5 bases, leaving 7 bases not matched to a gene. The CDR3 loop spans 14 amino acids. The CDR3 sequence: CASIDRALTGELFF. For the CDR3, the DNA is TGTGCCAGCATAGACAGGGCCTTGACCGGGGAGCTGTTTTTT.

CDR3: CASSPGGPDTQYF. CDR3 in DNA: TGTGCCAGCAGCCCAGGGGGGCCAGATACGCAGTATTTT. The V gene is TRBV28, the J gene TRBJ2-3; D might be TRBD1 (7 bases). Trimming took 6 bases from V and 4 from J, leaving 11 bases between them. CDR1 is MDHEN and CDR2 is SYDVKM in the germline V gene. This CDR3 is 13 amino acids long.

Of note for this clonotype: A much larger clone differs from this one at a single base, so this may be a read error. This rearrangement joins TRBV13 to TRBJ2-5, with D unclear. This CDR3 is built from 15 residues. V was trimmed by 4 bases and J by 4 bases, leaving 16 bases between them. CDR1 is PRHDT and CDR2 is FYEKMQ in the germline V gene (reference sequence). The CDR3 sequence: CASSSNGLRRETQYF. DNA of the CDR3: TGTGCCAGCAGCTCAAACGGCCTAAGACGAGAGACCCAGTACTTC.

This clonotype has ten or more counts. The gene calls are TRBV6-1 and TRBJ1-2, with 7 bases that match TRBD1. Germline V gene sequence: CDR1 MNHNS, CDR2 SASEGT. The CDR3 length is 15 residues. J gave up 3 bases and V 6 bases, and 10 bases lay outside the gene matches. CDR3 nucleotides: TGTGCCAGCAGGCCTAACAGGGGACGTCACTATGGCTACACCTTC. Its protein product is CASRPNRGRHYGYTF.

In regard to this clonotype: One base away lies a much larger clone, so this may be a sequencing read error. The rearrangement links TRBV20-1 to TRBJ1-2; 7 positions match TRBD1. J lost 3 bases, V lost 5 bases, and 6 bases had no gene match. CDR1 is DFQATT and CDR2 is SNEGSKA in the germline V gene (reference sequence). There are 13 residues in the CDR3. The CDR3 DNA reads TGCAGTGCTTCAGAGGGGGCAGACTATGGCTACACCTTC. Translated: CSASEGADYGYTF.